This TCR beta chain was sequenced during a study of breast tumors, draining lymph nodes, adjacent tissues. TCRdb re-derived calls from the multiplex PCR reads in MiXCR, one entry per CDR3 protein. The sample records 90,000 to 120,000 distinct CDR3 sequences, about 20% being singletons. The V gene lost 5 bases and the J gene lost 6 bases, with 20 bases spanning the gap. Germline assignment: CDR1 LGHNT and CDR2 FRNRAP. The CDR3 length is 15 residues. Samples came from axillary lymph nodes draining the breast cancer. Overall study results and limits: Tumor and nontumor repertoires were significantly more similar in luminal-like than in basal-like breast cancer. Tumor TCR diversity was below lymph nodes but above nontumor tissue. Data fit most tumor T cells coming from lymph node, expanding in tumor.

This clonotype appeared a few times. Its antigen remains unidentified. This sequence may be a read error, since a much larger clone differs from it by one base. J is TRBJ2-7 and V is TRBV12-5; tentatively, D is TRBD1 (5 bases). The sequenced sample consisted of axillary lymph node tissue. This TCR derives from a female donor with breast cancer. Some clones in this sample may be carry-over from other donors' samples. CDR3 DNA sequence: TGTGCTAGTGGTCCTACCTATGACAGAATCTGCGAGCAGTACTTC. This codes for CASGPTYDRICEQYF. Using reference TRBV12-5 and TRBJ2-7 for the parts outside the CDR3, the full variable domain is DARVTQTPRHKVTEMGQEVTMRCQPILGHNTVFWYRQTMMQGLELLAYFRNRAPLDDSGMPKDRFSAEMPDATLATLKIQPSEPRDSAVYFCASGPTYDRICEQYFGPGTRLTVT.